The rows below give T cell receptor beta chains drawn from one sample of a study of graft-versus-host responses after intestinal transplantation. Clones were sequenced by immunoSEQ multiplex PCR, and TCRdb holds only the in-frame ones, with some missing. Of some 24,000 clones listed, approximately 85% were seen once; the top ten hold less than 1%. This material consisted of PBMCs, taken approximately 450 days after intestinal transplant. The receptors shown here come from a human patient who received an intestinal transplant, so some T cells may come from the graft donor. CDR3s include the opening cysteine and the closing phenylalanine or tryptophan. D genes are given only for firm matches. Clone size appears in some rows only: once, few, many, or a class for an expanded clone.

j_call	clone_size	d_call	v_call	cdr3_nt	cdr3_aa
TRBJ2-7	-	TRBD1	TRBV2	TGTGCCAGCAGTCGCAGTGCGGGACAGGGGGCATCCTACGAGCAGTACTTC	CASSRSAGQGASYEQYF
TRBJ2-2	-	-	TRBV19	TGTGCCAGTAGTACGCTCACCGGGGAGCTGTTTTTT	CASSTLTGELFF
TRBJ2-7	-	-	TRBV6-5	TGTGCCAGCAGTTGGGACTCCTACGAGCAGTACTTC	CASSWDSYEQYF
TRBJ2-2	-	-	TRBV5-4	TGTGCCAGCAGCGTGGAGACATTGGGAACTACTTCGCCCGGGGAGCTGTTTTTT	CASSVETLGTTSPGELFF
TRBJ2-1	once	TRBD1	TRBV6-5	TGTGCCAGCAGCTCCATGGTGACAGGGTCCTATGAGCAGTTCTTC	CASSSMVTGSYEQFF
TRBJ2-5	-	-	TRBV7-9	TGTGCCAGCAGCCCGGGGACGGTTCAAGAGACCCAGTACTTC	CASSPGTVQETQYF
TRBJ2-5	-	-	TRBV28	TGTGCCAGCAGTCCGTCGGGGCCGCAAGAGACCCAGTACTTC	CASSPSGPQETQYF
TRBJ1-2	few	-	TRBV30	TGTGCCTGGAGTGTACAGTGGGGAGACGGGTACACCTTC	CAWSVQWGDGYTF
TRBJ2-7	-	-	TRBV6-1	TGTGCCAGCAGGTCTACCTACGAGCAGTACTTC	CASRSTYEQYF
TRBJ2-5	-	TRBD1	TRBV28	TGTGCCAGCAGCCGCCGCGGGACAGGGACCCAAGAGACCCAGTACTTC	CASSRRGTGTQETQYF
TRBJ2-7	-	-	TRBV30	TGTGCCTGCACCGGGCCGTACAAATACGAGCAGTACTTC	CACTGPYKYEQYF
TRBJ2-5	-	-	TRBV29-1	TGCAGCGTTGGGAGGGGGGGAGAGACCCAGTACTTC	CSVGRGGETQYF
TRBJ1-1	-	-	TRBV6-1	TGTGCCAGCATCGAAGGGGGGTCACGGAACACTGAAGCTTTCTTT	CASIEGGSRNTEAFF
TRBJ2-7	-	-	TRBV18	TGTGCCAGCTCACCAGCTACAGACTACGAGCAGTACTTC	CASSPATDYEQYF
TRBJ2-7	-	-	TRBV5-8	TGTGCCAGCAGCTTGCAAGCGGGCCTTGCCTACGAGCAGTACTTC	CASSLQAGLAYEQYF
TRBJ1-3	once	-	TRBV7-6	TGTGCCAGCAGCTTAGTAGGGGCAACTGGAAACACCATATATTTT	CASSLVGATGNTIYF
TRBJ2-2	few	TRBD1	TRBV28	TGTGCCAGCAGCTTGCAACAGGGGAGCACCGGGGAGCTGTTTTTT	CASSLQQGSTGELFF
TRBJ1-4	-	-	TRBV30	TGTGCCTGGGGGACGAGCCTAGAGAATGAAAAACTGTTTTTT	CAWGTSLENEKLFF
TRBJ2-7	-	TRBD1	TRBV12-5	TGTGCTAGTGCCCCGACAGGGGGCGCCCGTTACGAGCAGTACTTC	CASAPTGGARYEQYF
TRBJ2-3	-	-	TRBV30	TGTGCCTGGAGTGTAATCCCAGATACGCAGTATTTT	CAWSVIPDTQYF
TRBJ2-1	few	TRBD2	TRBV12-5	TGTGCTAGTGGCCCCCCCCGGGGGGGGAGAAGATCCTACAATGAGCAGTTCTTC	CASGPPRGGRRSYNEQFF
TRBJ2-5	-	-	TRBV6-5	TGTGCCAGCAGTTACTCGATTGTGGGCACCGGGACCCAGTACTTC	CASSYSIVGTGTQYF
TRBJ2-1	once	TRBD2	TRBV29-1	TGCAGCGTTGATCGGCGGGGGACCTACAATGAGCAGTTCTTC	CSVDRRGTYNEQFF
TRBJ1-2	-	-	TRBV18	TGTGCCAGCTCCGCCCCCCGGGCGGAATTGTATGGCTACACCTTC	CASSAPRAELYGYTF
TRBJ1-5	-	-	TRBV5-5	TGTGCCAGCAGCAGCAGGGAATTCAATCAGCCCCAGCATTTT	CASSSREFNQPQHF
TRBJ1-1	-	-	TRBV20-1	TGCAGTGCTAGGGGGACTGAAGCTTTCTTT	CSARGTEAFF
TRBJ2-1	-	-	TRBV9	TGTGCCAGCAGCGTAGGTAATACCGCCGGGTCCCTGTTCTTC	CASSVGNTAGSLFF
TRBJ2-1	-	-	TRBV11-3	TGTGCCAGCAGCTTGGGAACTAGCTATAGTAATGAGCAGTTCTTC	CASSLGTSYSNEQFF
TRBJ1-1	-	-	TRBV6-6	TGTGCCAGCAGTCGGGACCGCTCCACTGAAGCTTTCTTT	CASSRDRSTEAFF
TRBJ2-7	-	-	TRBV29-1	TGCAGCGTTGAAGAGAGCGGTTACGAGCAGTACTTC	CSVEESGYEQYF
TRBJ2-2	-	TRBD1	TRBV14	TGTGCCAGCAGCCAACTACAGGGGTTCGGGGAGCTGTTTTTT	CASSQLQGFGELFF
TRBJ1-1	-	-	TRBV18	TGTGCCAGCTCACCACCGTCCAGGGGAGCTTTCTTT	CASSPPSRGAFF
TRBJ2-2	few	-	TRBV6-5	TGTGCCAGCAGTTTAAGGGCCGGGGAGCTGTTTTTT	CASSLRAGELFF
TRBJ2-5	-	-	TRBV7-8	TGTGCCACTCGACGCCAAGAGACCCAGTACTTC	CATRRQETQYF
TRBJ1-5	-	-	TRBV6-1	TGTGCCAGCAGTGATATGTCTTATAGCAATCAGCCCCAGCATTTT	CASSDMSYSNQPQHF
TRBJ2-2	-	TRBD2	TRBV18	TGTGCCAGCTCAAAGGGACTAGCGGACGGGGAGCTGTTTTTT	CASSKGLADGELFF
TRBJ2-1	-	TRBD2	TRBV5-1	TGCGCCAGCAGCTTGGAGGGACTAGCGGGCTACAATGAGCAGTTCTTC	CASSLEGLAGYNEQFF
TRBJ1-5	-	-	TRBV27	TGTGCCAGCAGTGGGGGGCTTTATGGTGGCAATCAGCCCCAGCATTTT	CASSGGLYGGNQPQHF
TRBJ2-7	-	-	TRBV7-9	TGTGCCAGCAGCTTAGCATCACAGACCTACGAGCAGTACTTC	CASSLASQTYEQYF
TRBJ2-4	-	-	TRBV5-4	TGTGCCAGCAGCTTGAATCAAGAGGGGAGGCGGAACATTCAGTACTTC	CASSLNQEGRRNIQYF
TRBJ2-2	once	TRBD2	TRBV6-5	TGTGCCAGCAGTTACGAAGGACTAGCGAACACCGGGGAGCTGTTTTTT	CASSYEGLANTGELFF
TRBJ1-1	-	-	TRBV7-3	TGTGCCAGCAGCTTAAACGAACAGGGAACTGAAGCTTTCTTT	CASSLNEQGTEAFF
TRBJ2-3	-	-	TRBV27	TGTGCCAGCAGTTTCCTCATGGAGGAGACGCAGTATTTT	CASSFLMEETQYF
TRBJ2-7	-	-	TRBV30	TGTGCCTGGAGCGCCATGGGCGAGCAGTACTTC	CAWSAMGEQYF
TRBJ2-5	-	-	TRBV5-1	TGCGCCAGCAGCTCGCCTCCTAAAGAGACCCAGTACTTC	CASSSPPKETQYF
TRBJ2-1	few	TRBD1	TRBV13	TGTGCCAGCAGCGCGGCCGGGACAGGGGGTCATGAGCAGTTCTTC	CASSAAGTGGHEQFF